One and the same sample provided the 24 T cell receptor beta chains below, sequenced in a study of shared clonotypes between healthy human individuals. Measured with immunoSEQ multiplex PCR; TCRdb has only the in-frame clones, and not every one. Of hundreds of thousands of clones listed, approximately 79% are singletons. The sample taken for sequencing was memory CD4+ T cells sorted from blood. Documented subset: CD45RA-negative fraction. These receptors all stem from a woman in her 30s in good health.

The chain employs TRBV6-4 and TRBJ2-1, with 7 bases identical to TRBD2. Trimming at V came to 5 bases and at J to 0 bases, leaving 4 bases not matched to a gene. The CDR3 contains 15 residues. Germline loops: CDR1 MRHNA, CDR2 SNTAGT. The CDR3 nucleotides read TGTGCCAGCAGTAGACTAGCTAGCTCCTACAATGAGCAGTTCTTC. Encoded protein: CASSRLASSYNEQFF.

This clone has a single count. V and J are TRBV5-6 and TRBJ2-5; D not certain. The V gene's germline CDR1 is SGHDT and CDR2 YYEEEE. Trimming removed 7 bases from V and 2 bases from J, with 12 bases in between. CDR3 length equals 13 residues. In DNA, the CDR3 is TGTGCCAGCGCCAAAGCCTCTCAAGAGACCCAGTACTTC. As protein: CASAKASQETQYF. Variable domain in full (rest from reference TRBV5-6 and TRBJ2-5): DAGVTQSPTHLIKTRGQQVTLRCSPKSGHDTVSWYQQALGQGPQFIFQYYEEEERQRGNFPDRFSGHQFPNYSSELNVNALLLGDSALYLCASAKASQETQYFGPGTRLLVL.

This clone was seen ten or more times. This rearrangement joins TRBV28 to TRBJ1-4, with D possibly matching TRBD1 (6 bases). CDR1 and CDR2 (germline): MDHEN, SYDVKM. V was cut by 3 bases and J by 4 bases, with 18 bases left in between. CDR3 length: 17 amino acids. The CDR3 DNA sequence: TGTGCCAGCAGTTTTTTAAGGATTGGACAGATTAATGAAAAACTGTTTTTT. Residues: CASSFLRIGQINEKLFF.

This chain links TRBV4-1 with TRBJ2-7; maybe TRBD2 (6 bases). Germline V gene sequence: CDR1 MGHRA, CDR2 YSYEKL. Trimming pared 0 bases from V and 6 bases from J, leaving 15 bases between. The CDR3 is 15 amino acids. The CDR3 reads CASSQDPGLSGEQYF. The CDR3 DNA is TGCGCCAGCAGCCAAGATCCCGGACTATCGGGCGAGCAGTACTTC.

V gene TRBV7-9 combines with J gene TRBJ2-1, with D unclear. The germline CDR1 and CDR2 sequences are SEHNR and FQNEAQ (reference sequence). Trimming removed 4 bases at V and 4 bases at J, with 17 bases between. The length of the CDR3 is 16 residues. In DNA, the CDR3 is TGTGCCAGCAGCTCCGTACTTAAGGCCTCTTACAATGAGCAGTTCTTC. Translated: CASSSVLKASYNEQFF.

The chain has TRBV4-1 and TRBJ1-3; maybe TRBD1 (6 bases). The V and J ends lost 3 bases and 4 bases respectively, with 19 bases between them. The germline CDR1 and CDR2 sequences are MGHRA and YSYEKL. This CDR3 has 17 amino acids. The CDR3 bases are TGCGCCAGCAGCCAGGGCGGACAGACATTGTCCGGAAACACCATATATTTT. Encoded protein: CASSQGGQTLSGNTIYF.

This rearrangement joins TRBV7-9 to TRBJ2-5; D ambiguous. With 1 base removed from V and 5 bases from J, the gap between germline ends came to 14 bases. CDR1 SEHNR and CDR2 FQNEAQ come from the germline V gene (reference sequence). This CDR3 has 15 amino acids. CDR3 residues: CASSLGRQESETQYF. CDR3 sequence (DNA): TGTGCCAGCAGCTTAGGGCGGCAGGAGAGCGAGACCCAGTACTTC.

This chain joins TRBV5-1 and TRBJ1-3; D is ambiguous. V gave up 4 bases and J gave up 4 bases, with 9 bases separating them. This CDR3 region has 13 residues. Per germline, CDR1 SGHRS and CDR2 YFSETQ. CDR3: CASSELGGNTIYF. In DNA form, the CDR3 reads TGCGCCAGCAGCGAGCTGGGCGGAAACACCATATATTTT.

The J gene is TRBJ2-2, the V gene TRBV7-2; a possible D gene is TRBD2 (6 bases). Germline CDR1 and CDR2: SGHTA and FQGNSA. V was shortened by 7 bases and J by 5 bases, with 17 bases between the two germline ends. The CDR3 spans 15 residues. CDR3 DNA sequence: TGTGCCAGCACCCGGAACGGAGGGCCGACCGGGGAGCTGTTTTTT. Protein sequence: CASTRNGGPTGELFF.

This clone was counted ten times or more. The chain links TRBV30 to TRBJ2-1, with 7 bases that match TRBD2. The CDR3 loop spans 14 amino acids. CDR1 GTSNPN and CDR2 SVGIG come from the germline V gene (reference sequence). The V segment lost 1 base and the J segment 6 bases; nucleotides outside the gene matches: 6. The CDR3 bases are TGTGCCTGGAGTGATGTCAGGGAGGGCAATGAGCAGTTCTTC. Translation: CAWSDVREGNEQFF.

This clone was counted a few times. The same CDR3 can be traced to other DNA sequences in this sample. This rearrangement joins TRBV2 to TRBJ1-1, with D possibly matching TRBD1 (5 bases). Germline V gene sequence: CDR1 SNHLY, CDR2 FYNNEI. This CDR3 has 15 amino acids. With 7 bases removed from V and 0 bases from J, the gap between germline ends came to 15 bases. In DNA, the CDR3 is TGTGCCAGCAAGGTTCAGGGACCTATGAACACTGAAGCTTTCTTT. Protein sequence: CASKVQGPMNTEAFF.

The rearrangement uses TRBV18 and TRBJ2-7; 8 positions match TRBD1. Germline values: CDR1 KGHSH, CDR2 LQKENI. The trim removed 5 bases at V and 6 bases at J, leaving 6 bases unmatched. The CDR3 is 13 amino acids. CDR3 in amino acids: CASSTGQGREQYF. In nucleotides, the CDR3 is TGTGCCAGCTCAACCGGACAGGGTCGCGAGCAGTACTTC. Full variable domain (missing parts from reference TRBV18 and TRBJ2-7): NAGVMQNPRHLVRRRGQEARLRCSPMKGHSHVYWYRQLPEEGLKFMVYLQKENIIDESGMPKERFSAEFPKEGPSILRIQQVVRGDSAAYFCASSTGQGREQYFGPGTRLTVT.

V usage is TRBV7-8 and J usage is TRBJ2-1; 9 bases map to TRBD1. V trimming: 3 bases; J trimming: 15 bases; junction bases outside the gene matches: 9. CDR1 SGHVS and CDR2 FQNEAQ come from the germline V gene. This CDR3 region has 13 residues. Here the CDR3 DNA reads TGTGCCAGCAGCTTCGGGGGACAGGGCAGGTTGTTCTTC. It encodes CASSFGGQGRLFF.

This clone was counted many times. This rearrangement joins TRBV14 to TRBJ2-1; 12 nucleotides agree with TRBD2. The germline V gene has CDR1 SGHDN and CDR2 FVKESK. This CDR3 has 15 residues. Trimming took 1 base from V and 12 from J; bases not matched to a gene: 7. The CDR3 here is CASSQASGRASGQFF. For the CDR3, the DNA is TGTGCCAGCAGCCAAGCTAGCGGGAGGGCTAGTGGGCAGTTCTTC.

This clone was seen only a few times. In the same sample, other DNA sequences code for this CDR3. The chain recombines TRBV7-2 with TRBJ2-7; maybe TRBD2 (6 bases). Trimming left V 1 base short and J 0 bases short, with 10 bases between. The CDR3 loop spans 15 amino acids. In germline, CDR1 is SGHTA, CDR2 FQGNSA. The CDR3 reads CASSLVSGDSYEQYF. As DNA, the CDR3 is TGTGCCAGCAGCTTAGTTAGCGGAGACTCCTACGAGCAGTACTTC.

This rearrangement joins TRBV4-1 to TRBJ1-5, with 8 bases aligning to TRBD1. Trimming at V came to 3 bases and at J to 4 bases, leaving 2 bases not matched to a gene. There are 14 residues in the CDR3. Germline V gives CDR1 MGHRA, CDR2 YSYEKL. The CDR3 spells CASSQDRENQPQHF. CDR3 bases: TGCGCCAGCAGCCAGGACAGGGAAAATCAGCCCCAGCATTTT.

V and J are TRBV4-1 and TRBJ2-1; 10 nucleotides align to TRBD2. The CDR3 runs 15 residues. Unmatched junction bases numbered 3, after V lost 2 bases and J lost 5 bases. Germline assignment: CDR1 MGHRA and CDR2 YSYEKL. In DNA, the CDR3 is TGCGCCAGCAGCCAATCTAGCGGGGGTCACAATGAGCAGTTCTTC. It codes for CASSQSSGGHNEQFF.

The CDR3: CASRREIQETQYF. In nucleotides, the CDR3 is TGCGCCAGCAGACGGGAGATCCAAGAGACCCAGTACTTC. The gene calls are TRBV10-1 and TRBJ2-5; possibly TRBD2 for D (6 bases). CDR3 length: 13 amino acids. The germline V and J ends were trimmed by 6 bases and 1 base, with 9 bases remaining between them. Germline V gives CDR1 WNHNN, CDR2 SYGVQD (reference sequence).

V usage is TRBV28 and J usage is TRBJ1-5; the D is unclear. The V end was cut by 7 bases, the J end by 5 bases, with 18 bases between. Germline loops: CDR1 MDHEN, CDR2 SYDVKM. CDR3 length equals 15 residues. The CDR3 here is CASTLRANGHQPQHF. In nucleotides, the CDR3 is TGTGCCAGCACCCTCCGGGCCAACGGGCATCAGCCCCAGCATTTT.

This chain uses TRBV5-4 with TRBJ2-7; 8 nucleotides align to TRBD2. Germline V gives CDR1 SGHNT, CDR2 YYREEE (reference sequence). This CDR3 has 16 residues. J was trimmed by 7 bases and V by 4 bases; bases with no gene match: 16. This chain's CDR3 is CASSAGGLAGAREQYF. The DNA of the CDR3 is TGTGCCAGCAGCGCCGGCGGGCTAGCGGGTGCTCGAGAGCAGTACTTC.

This clone was observed once. The chain recombines TRBV5-1 with TRBJ2-3; maybe TRBD1 (6 bases). The CDR3 is made up of 16 amino acids. Between the trimmed V and J ends, which lost 4 bases and 0 bases, there was a span of 15 bases. Germline assignment: CDR1 SGHRS and CDR2 YFSETQ. Written as DNA, the CDR3 is TGCGCCAGCAGCACAGGGACAACCACTAGCACAGATACGCAGTATTTT. It codes for CASSTGTTTSTDTQYF. Based on the CDR3 plus reference TRBV5-1 and TRBJ2-3, the full variable domain is KAGVTQTPRYLIKTRGQQVTLSCSPISGHRSVSWYQQTPGQGLQFLFEYFSETQRNKGNFPGRFSGRQFSNSRSEMNVSTLELGDSALYLCASSTGTTTSTDTQYFGPGTRLTVL.

Notes on this clone: A far more abundant clone sits one base away, making this likely a read error. The V gene is TRBV30, the J gene TRBJ1-2; TRBD1 matches 11 bases. The CDR3 totals 13 residues. J lost 4 bases, V lost 4 bases, and 2 bases had no gene match. The germline CDR1 and CDR2 sequences are GTSNPN and SVGIG (reference sequence). For the CDR3, the DNA is TGTGCCTGGACGGGGACAGGGGGCTATGGCTACACCTTC. It encodes CAWTGTGGYGYTF.

This clone was observed a handful of times. The chain carries TRBV7-7 and TRBJ2-2, with TRBD1 matching 8 bases. Trimming took 4 bases from V and 1 from J; bases not matched to a gene: 2. Germline CDR1 SSHAT, CDR2 FNYEAQ (reference sequence). This CDR3 contains 15 residues. As DNA, the CDR3 is TGTGCCAGCAGCTCCGGGACAGGGAACACCGGGGAGCTGTTTTTT. This translates into CASSSGTGNTGELFF.

The rearrangement links TRBV6-4 to TRBJ1-5; D is perhaps TRBD1 (5 bases). In germline, CDR1 is MRHNA, CDR2 SNTAGT. The CDR3 has 15 amino acids. V dropped 3 bases and J dropped 6 bases, with 15 bases sitting between them. The chain's CDR3 is CASSEFPGEGQPQHF. CDR3 DNA sequence: TGTGCCAGCAGTGAATTTCCGGGGGAAGGTCAGCCCCAGCATTTT.